The rows below give T cell receptor beta chains drawn from one sample of a study of shared clonotypes between healthy human individuals. The protocol was immunoSEQ multiplex PCR, while the TCRdb copy is restricted to in-frame clones and leaves out a portion. Here the sample spans about 580,000 clones, roughly 98% being singletons. What was sequenced was naive CD8+ T cells sorted from blood. Every receptor here comes from a man between 25 and 39 years old in good health. Both conserved end residues are part of each CDR3. A D gene is named only where the DNA matches it firmly. Only part of the rows carry a size: once, few, many, or a class if the clone is expanded.

j_gene | abundance | v_gene | d_gene | CDR3aa
TRBJ2-1 | NA | TRBV6-6 | NA | CASSLDGPAYNDQFF
TRBJ2-7 | NA | TRBV27 | TRBD2 | CASSHYSGRGSYEQYF
TRBJ2-5 | NA | TRBV7-2 | TRBD2 | CASSLTSVRLAGVAETQYF
TRBJ2-7 | NA | TRBV19 | TRBD1 | CASSSGTGDYEQYF
TRBJ2-7 | NA | TRBV14 | NA | CASSQPDSGEQYF
TRBJ2-1 | NA | TRBV7-9 | NA | CASSPPGQWGNEQFF
TRBJ2-2 | NA | TRBV13 | NA | CASSRTLSNTGELFF
TRBJ2-5 | NA | TRBV6-5 | NA | CASNSQGPGAETQYF
TRBJ1-5 | NA | TRBV4-1 | NA | CASSQEGPSSNQPQHF
TRBJ2-5 | NA | TRBV9 | NA | CASSVGGLETQYF
TRBJ1-2 | NA | TRBV29-1 | TRBD1 | CSVRGTGVGYTF
TRBJ2-7 | NA | TRBV4-3 | NA | CASSQDSQGIGEQYF
TRBJ2-7 | NA | TRBV11-2 | NA | CASSLDFRGEQYF
TRBJ2-1 | NA | TRBV7-2 | TRBD1 | CASSLVGDRGYNEQFF
TRBJ2-7 | NA | TRBV4-1 | TRBD1 | CASSEIPGTDFYEQYF
TRBJ2-5 | NA | TRBV7-9 | NA | CASSTSGVWETQYF
TRBJ2-7 | NA | TRBV7-8 | TRBD1 | CASSIPGQLGSEQYF
TRBJ2-7 | NA | TRBV7-8 | TRBD1 | CASSLGLGQGAYEQYF
TRBJ2-2 | NA | TRBV10-3 | NA | CAAATGTGGPGELFF
TRBJ2-7 | NA | TRBV6-1 | NA | CASSDTWTYEQYF
TRBJ2-5 | once | TRBV6-5 | TRBD2 | CASSYREGIEETQYF
TRBJ2-1 | NA | TRBV5-5 | NA | CASSYRWRDYNEQFF
TRBJ2-2 | NA | TRBV10-3 | TRBD2 | CAIQRGAGVNTGELFF
TRBJ2-3 | NA | TRBV7-9 | TRBD1 | CASSTERRTGEVDTQYF
TRBJ2-7 | NA | TRBV27 | NA | CASSFNGIYEQYF
TRBJ2-7 | NA | TRBV5-1 | TRBD1 | CASSGDREVEQYF
TRBJ1-2 | NA | TRBV10-3 | NA | CAISDGGLNYGYTF
TRBJ2-7 | NA | TRBV7-9 | NA | CASSRQNSYEQYF
TRBJ2-7 | NA | TRBV28 | NA | CASSLGRSYEQYF
TRBJ2-7 | NA | TRBV29-1 | TRBD2 | CSVARGAGGNYEQYF
TRBJ2-7 | NA | TRBV5-1 | TRBD2 | CASSGAGYSYEQYF
TRBJ2-7 | NA | TRBV27 | TRBD1 | CASSPEGTVYEQYF
TRBJ2-3 | NA | TRBV7-8 | NA | CASSSTPPGHATDTQYF
TRBJ1-5 | NA | TRBV7-9 | TRBD1 | CASSSGTGGGQPQHF
TRBJ2-1 | NA | TRBV10-2 | TRBD2 | CASSALAGSYNEQFF
TRBJ2-7 | NA | TRBV5-6 | TRBD2 | CASSFWRESDEQYF
TRBJ2-7 | few | TRBV11-2 | NA | CASSLGSYEQYF
TRBJ1-1 | NA | TRBV27 | NA | CASIGGGAFAEAFF
TRBJ1-5 | NA | TRBV2 | NA | CASSEKRGKSNQPQHF
TRBJ2-7 | NA | TRBV5-8 | NA | CASSLYRTYEQYF
TRBJ1-4 | NA | TRBV5-1 | TRBD1 | CASSSGQEATNEKLFF
TRBJ2-1 | once | TRBV6-5 | NA | CASSYGSGVPYNEQFF
TRBJ1-1 | NA | TRBV4-1 | NA | CASSQERVGTEAFF
TRBJ2-1 | NA | TRBV7-9 | NA | CASSPPTQSPYNEQFF
TRBJ1-2 | NA | TRBV6-5 | TRBD1 | CASSSPTGQRNYGYTF
TRBJ2-7 | NA | TRBV7-9 | TRBD1 | CASSLAGTDSFGEQYF
TRBJ1-4 | once | TRBV9 | TRBD1 | CASSTPGTENEKLFF
TRBJ1-5 | NA | TRBV28 | NA | CASSFTYAYSNQPQHF
TRBJ1-3 | NA | TRBV10-3 | TRBD1 | CAISDTSGTGVNSGNTIYF
TRBJ2-2 | NA | TRBV9 | NA | CASSVDDFANTGELFF
TRBJ1-1 | NA | TRBV6-5 | NA | CASSLLGGRGTEAFF
TRBJ1-1 | NA | TRBV14 | NA | CASSQDLVGDTEAFF
TRBJ2-5 | once | TRBV7-9 | NA | CASSSDDPSETQYF
TRBJ2-3 | NA | TRBV9 | NA | CASSSWGTDTQYF
TRBJ1-4 | NA | TRBV5-6 | NA | CASSDVTRGDGLFF
TRBJ1-5 | NA | TRBV5-6 | NA | CASSLGSLQPQHF
TRBJ2-7 | NA | TRBV4-3 | NA | CASSQWGGVYEQYF
TRBJ2-1 | NA | TRBV7-9 | TRBD1 | CASSLAEGQGAYEQFF
TRBJ2-6 | NA | TRBV27 | NA | CASTLRRDKGPGANVLTF